The 2 T cell receptor beta chains in this list originate from one sample, sequenced in a study of blood T cell repertoires in COVID-19. Generated by immunoSEQ multiplex PCR, the TCRdb table keeps only in-frame clones and is missing some. The sample lists about 83,000 clones; approximately 88% were seen once. The sample was peripheral blood. These receptor sequences come from a man between 60 and 75 years old with acute or convalescent COVID-19.

This clone was observed a single time. V usage is TRBV19 and J usage is TRBJ2-1; 10 nucleotides agree with TRBD1. The CDR3 covers 14 residues. J gave up 7 bases and V 7 bases, and 7 bases lay outside the gene matches. Germline V gives CDR1 LNHDA, CDR2 SQIVND (reference sequence). The CDR3: CASTRQGAGNEQFF. In nucleotides, the CDR3 is TGTGCCAGTACCCGACAGGGGGCTGGGAATGAGCAGTTCTTC.

This clone was found once. The rearrangement uses TRBV19 and TRBJ1-3; 7 nucleotides agree with TRBD1. Germline V gene data show CDR1 as LNHDA and CDR2 as SQIVND (reference sequence). The CDR3 runs 15 residues. The junction had 6 bases not matched to a gene; V was cut back by 3 bases and J by 4 bases. The CDR3 is CASSMQGVDGNTIYF. The CDR3 DNA reads as TGTGCCAGTAGTATGCAGGGGGTGGACGGAAACACCATATATTTT.